This TCR beta chain was retrieved from a study of blood T cell repertoires in COVID-19. Overall study: T cells, B-cell-depleted T cells, or PBMCs supplied cDNA or gDNA.

In the original workflow: Researchers report that nucleated cell counts were estimated from reference gene primer amplification. Produced via immunoSEQ multiplex PCR; TCRdb's table is partial and in-frame only. The V and J calls and clone size come from that table; D and trimming were worked out from the DNA. The repertoire holds about 180,000 clones, with about four fifths as singletons. Trimming took off 2 bases at V and 6 bases at J, with 18 bases between the two ends. There are 15 residues in the CDR3. Per germline, CDR1 SGHRS and CDR2 YFSETQ. The chain joins TRBV5-1 to TRBJ2-7; TRBD2 might be the D (5 bases). The sample was peripheral blood. The TCR comes from a human donor in a cohort sampled during active COVID-19. The CDR3 reads CASSLNAGKNAEQYF. In DNA form, the CDR3 reads TGCGCCAGCAGCTTAAACGCCGGGAAGAACGCCGAGCAGTACTTC.